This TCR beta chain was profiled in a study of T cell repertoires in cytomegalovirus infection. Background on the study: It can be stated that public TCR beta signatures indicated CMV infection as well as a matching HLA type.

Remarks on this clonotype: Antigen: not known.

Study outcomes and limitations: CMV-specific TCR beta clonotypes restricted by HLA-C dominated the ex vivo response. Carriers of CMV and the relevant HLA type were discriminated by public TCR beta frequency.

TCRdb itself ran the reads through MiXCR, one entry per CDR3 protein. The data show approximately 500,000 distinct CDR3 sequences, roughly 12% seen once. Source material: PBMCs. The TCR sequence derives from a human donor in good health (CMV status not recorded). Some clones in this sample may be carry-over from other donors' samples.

The CDR3 spells CASSYVDPAYNSPLHF. CDR3 nucleotides: TGTGCCAGCAGTTACGTGGACCCGGCCTATAATTCACCCCTCCACTTT. This chain uses TRBV6-8 with TRBJ1-6; no definite D call. This CDR3 has 16 amino acids. Trimming took off 2 bases at V and 2 bases at J, with 10 bases between the two ends. The germline V gene encodes CDR1 MNHGY and CDR2 SAAAGT.